The rows below give T cell receptor beta chains drawn from one sample of a study of early T cells in non-severe SARS-CoV-2 infection. TCRdb independently ran MiXCR on the 5' RACE reads; one entry per CDR3 protein. The table lists about 18,000 distinct CDR3 sequences, under 6.5% of them singletons. Sequencing input: whole blood. Every receptor here comes from an adult who was a healthcare worker with PCR-confirmed SARS-CoV-2 infection or an uninfected control (not recorded which). Each CDR3 is given with its conserved first and last residue. The size field reads once, few, many, or a class for an expanded clone.

v_call,clone_size,cdr3_aa
TRBV5-1,few,CASSLGQEQFF
TRBV4-1,many,CASSRGGLVISNQPQHF
TRBV6-1,many,CASTRVYEQYF
TRBV7-9,many,CASRRTKAGVAGANVLTF
TRBV3-1,many,CASSAYRGVTEAFF
TRBV4-1,medium-sized,CASSQAGPNEQFF
TRBV10-2,many,CASSDPGLAFLNEQFF
TRBV6-1,many,CASRTDRGRYEQYF
TRBV11-3,many,CASSLGPANNEQFF
TRBV6-5,many,CASSRTVVGEQYF
TRBV6-2/TRBV6-3,many,CASSYTPQGYDGYTF
TRBV20-1,many,CSAPFSSGKNIQYF
TRBV11-2,few,CASTWIQEGRGEQYF